This TCR beta chain was profiled in a study of T cells in Graves' hyperthyroidism and ophthalmopathy. The investigators amplified TCR beta CDR3 regions from RNA transcripts. When the TCR CDR3 underwent first-round RT-PCR, the HTBI primer set was used. MiXCR, applied by TCRdb to the multiplex PCR reads, yields one record per CDR3 protein. This table holds 250,000 to 300,000 distinct CDR3 sequences, less than 15% found once. Ten or more counts support this clonotype. V shed 4 bases and J shed 1 base, with 8 bases lying between them. In germline, CDR1 is SGHAT, CDR2 FQNNGV. CDR3 length equals 13 residues.

The sequenced material came from blood. The chain is built from TRBV11-2 and TRBJ2-7; D call uncertain. The sequence derives from a middle-aged woman with Graves' hyperthyroidism that later progressed to Graves' ophthalmopathy. The CDR3 spells CASSSLPSYEQYF. The CDR3 coding sequence is TGTGCCAGCAGCTCCCTCCCTTCCTACGAGCAGTACTTC.